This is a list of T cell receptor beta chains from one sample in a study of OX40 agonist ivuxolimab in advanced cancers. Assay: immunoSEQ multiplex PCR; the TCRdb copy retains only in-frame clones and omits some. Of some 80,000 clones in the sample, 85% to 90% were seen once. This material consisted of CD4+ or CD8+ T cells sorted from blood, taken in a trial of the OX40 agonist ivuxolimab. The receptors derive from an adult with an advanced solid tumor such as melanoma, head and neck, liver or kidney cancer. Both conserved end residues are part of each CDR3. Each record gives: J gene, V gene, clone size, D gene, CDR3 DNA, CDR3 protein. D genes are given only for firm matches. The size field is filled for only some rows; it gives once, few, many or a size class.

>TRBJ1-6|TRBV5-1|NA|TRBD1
TGCGCCAGCAGCCAGCAAGGGGGCGATAATTCACCCCTCCACTTT
CASSQQGGDNSPLHF
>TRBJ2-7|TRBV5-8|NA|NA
TGTGCCAGCAGCCCCACGATTTTCGCCTACGAGCAGTACTTC
CASSPTIFAYEQYF
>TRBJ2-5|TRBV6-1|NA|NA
TGTGCCAGCAGTGCTCACTGGGCGGACCAAGAGACCCAGTACTTC
CASSAHWADQETQYF
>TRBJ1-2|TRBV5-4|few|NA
TGTGCCAGCAGCTTGGAAGGGGCCGCCCCTGGCTACACCTTC
CASSLEGAAPGYTF
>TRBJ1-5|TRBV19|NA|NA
TGTGCCAGTAGTACTCGAGACGATAGCAATCAGCCCCAGCATTTT
CASSTRDDSNQPQHF
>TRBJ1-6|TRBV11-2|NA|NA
TGTGCCAGCAGCGGCAATTCACCCCTCCACTTT
CASSGNSPLHF
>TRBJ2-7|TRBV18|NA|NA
TGTGCCAGCTCACCGATGCCACAGGGTGAGCAGTACTTC
CASSPMPQGEQYF
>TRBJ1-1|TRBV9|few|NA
TGTGCCAGCAGCCCACGGGAGGCGGACACTGAAGCTTTCTTT
CASSPREADTEAFF
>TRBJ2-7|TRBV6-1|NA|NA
TGTGCCAGCAGGGAGGGGGCCGGAGGTGGCTACGAGCAGTACTTC
CASREGAGGGYEQYF
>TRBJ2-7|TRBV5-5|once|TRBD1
TGTGCCAGCAGCTTGCCAGGGGGAGACGAGCAGTACTTC
CASSLPGGDEQYF
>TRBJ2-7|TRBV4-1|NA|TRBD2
TGCGCCAGCAGCCAAGCCGGGACTAGCGCCTACGAGCAGTACTTC
CASSQAGTSAYEQYF
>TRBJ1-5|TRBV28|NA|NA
TGTGCCAGCCCTCCCGGGGGGATCCGGTATAGCAATCAGCCCCAGCATTTT
CASPPGGIRYSNQPQHF
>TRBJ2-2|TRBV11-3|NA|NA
TGTGCCAGCAGCTGGGGCGTAGGAGCGGAAGGGGAGCTGTTTTTT
CASSWGVGAEGELFF
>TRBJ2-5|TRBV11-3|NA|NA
TGTGCCAGCAGCTTAGATGCGTACCAAGAGACCCAGTACTTC
CASSLDAYQETQYF
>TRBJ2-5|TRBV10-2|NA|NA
TGCGCCACTGCGGTTGGGAGGGAGACCCAGTACTTC
CATAVGRETQYF
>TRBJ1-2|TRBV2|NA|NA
TGTGCCAGCAGTGAAGGGACAGCGGGACCATATGGCTACACCTTC
CASSEGTAGPYGYTF
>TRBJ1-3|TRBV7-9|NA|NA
TGTGCCAGCAGCCCACGGGTCCGGAACACCATATATTTT
CASSPRVRNTIYF
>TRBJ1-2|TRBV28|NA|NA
TGTGCCAGCAGTTTGGGCTCGTATGGCTACACCTTC
CASSLGSYGYTF
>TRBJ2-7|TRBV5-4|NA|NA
TGTGCCAGCACCCTAGGAGGGGGGGCGAGCGAGCAGTACTTC
CASTLGGGASEQYF
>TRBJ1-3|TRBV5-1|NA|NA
TGCGCCAGCAGCCCGAAGCATCGGGGGAGAGGAAACACCATATATTTT
CASSPKHRGRGNTIYF
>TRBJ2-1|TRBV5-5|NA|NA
TGTGCCAGCAGCTTGCGGGGACACAATGAGCAGTTCTTC
CASSLRGHNEQFF
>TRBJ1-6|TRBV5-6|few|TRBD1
TGTGCCAGCAGCTTGAGGACAGGGGGATCACCCCTCCACTTT
CASSLRTGGSPLHF
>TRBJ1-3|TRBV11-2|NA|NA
TGTGCCAGCAGCTTAAGGGACGCCGGGCTCTCTGGAAACACCATATATTTT
CASSLRDAGLSGNTIYF
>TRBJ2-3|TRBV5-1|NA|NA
TGCGCCAGCAGCTTGAGGGGTGTAAGCGTGTTTTCTAGCACAGATACGCAGTATTTT
CASSLRGVSVFSSTDTQYF
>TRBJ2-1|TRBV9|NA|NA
TGTGCCAGCAGCGAGGGAACGGACAGTTTTGAGCAGTTCTTC
CASSEGTDSFEQFF
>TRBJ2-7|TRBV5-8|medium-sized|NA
TGTGCCAGCAGCTTGGTAGGCGTCACCTACGAGCAGTACTTC
CASSLVGVTYEQYF
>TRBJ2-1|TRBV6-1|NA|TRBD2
TGTGCCAGCAGCTTAGCGGGAGGGCTCTGGGAGCAGTTCTTC
CASSLAGGLWEQFF
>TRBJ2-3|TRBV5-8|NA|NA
TGTGCCAGCAGCCCTGGGTGGGATAGGGCAGATACGCAGTATTTT
CASSPGWDRADTQYF
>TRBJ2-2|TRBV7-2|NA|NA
TGTGCCAGCAGCCCCACGTCCCGGGACACCGGGGAGCTGTTTTTT
CASSPTSRDTGELFF
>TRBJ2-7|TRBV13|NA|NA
TGTGCCAGCAGCCCTAGGATCCCGGGGTACGAGCAGTACTTC
CASSPRIPGYEQYF
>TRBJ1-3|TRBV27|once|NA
TGTGCCAGCGGGTGGGCCCGTGGAAACACCATATATTTT
CASGWARGNTIYF
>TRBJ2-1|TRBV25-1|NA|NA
TGTGCCAGCAGCGGGTCCCAGGCGAATGAGCAGTTCTTC
CASSGSQANEQFF
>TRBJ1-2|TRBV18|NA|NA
TGTGCCAGCTCACCAGCGCTTGGGGGCCCGACCGGCTACACCTTC
CASSPALGGPTGYTF
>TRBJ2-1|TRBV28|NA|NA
TGTGCCAGCCGCTCGAACAATGAGCAGTTCTTC
CASRSNNEQFF
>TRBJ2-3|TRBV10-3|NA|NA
TGTGCCATCAGTCAGGGGACAGATACGCAGTATTTT
CAISQGTDTQYF
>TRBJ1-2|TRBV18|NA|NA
TGTGCCAGCTCACTCGAGAACTCTTTTTATGGCTACACCTTC
CASSLENSFYGYTF
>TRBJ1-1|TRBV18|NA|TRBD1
TGTGCCAGCTCACCACTAGGGGGCGTGAACACTGAAGCTTTCTTT
CASSPLGGVNTEAFF
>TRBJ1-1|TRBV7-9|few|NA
TGTGCCAGCAGCCCCGAGCGGACTGAAGCTTTCTTT
CASSPERTEAFF
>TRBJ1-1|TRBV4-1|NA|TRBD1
TGCGCCAGCAGCCAAGGGGTAGACAGGGGCAAGTCTGAAGCTTTCTTT
CASSQGVDRGKSEAFF
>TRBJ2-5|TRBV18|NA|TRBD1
TGTGCCAGCTCACCAACAGGGGGCGCACGGGGGGAGACCCAGTACTTC
CASSPTGGARGETQYF
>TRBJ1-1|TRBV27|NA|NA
TGTGCCAGCAGTTTATCAGGGGGAGATACTGAAGCTTTCTTT
CASSLSGGDTEAFF
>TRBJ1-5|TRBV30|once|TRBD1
TGTGCCTGGAGTGGGACAGGGATGGTTCAGCCCCAGCATTTT
CAWSGTGMVQPQHF
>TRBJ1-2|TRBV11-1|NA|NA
TGTGCCAGCAGCTCTCCCGGGACTCGGCATCCCTATGGCTACACCTTC
CASSSPGTRHPYGYTF
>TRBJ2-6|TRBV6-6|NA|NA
TGTGCCAGCAAGACGTTGGGGGCCAACGTCCTGACTTTC
CASKTLGANVLTF
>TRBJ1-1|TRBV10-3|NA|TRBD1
TGTGCCATCAACGTAGACAGGGGAAACACTGAAGCTTTCTTT
CAINVDRGNTEAFF
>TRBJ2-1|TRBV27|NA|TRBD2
TGTGCCAGCAGTGAATTGCTAGCGGGGGGCCTATACAATGAGCAGTTCTTC
CASSELLAGGLYNEQFF
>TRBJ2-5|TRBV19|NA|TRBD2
TGTGCCAGTAGTACGACTAGCGGGAGGGGAGAGACCCAGTACTTC
CASSTTSGRGETQYF
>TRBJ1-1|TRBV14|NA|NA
TGTGCCAGCAGCCCCCTGACAGGAAGTAGGTCCACTGAAGCTTTCTTT
CASSPLTGSRSTEAFF
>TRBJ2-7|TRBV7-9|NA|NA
TGTGCCAGCATCACCGGCGGTTCCTACGAGCAGTACTTC
CASITGGSYEQYF
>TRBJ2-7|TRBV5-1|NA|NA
TGCGCCAGGACAGTGTTTAGAGAGCAGTACTTC
CARTVFREQYF
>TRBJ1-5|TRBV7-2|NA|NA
TGTGCCAGCAGCTTTTCGGCAGACAATCAGCCCCAGCATTTT
CASSFSADNQPQHF
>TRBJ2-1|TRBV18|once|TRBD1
TGTGCCAGCTCACCTGGGACAGCCGGTGAGCAGTTCTTC
CASSPGTAGEQFF
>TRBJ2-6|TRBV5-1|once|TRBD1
TGCGCCAGCAGCTGGGACAGGGGCTACTCTGGGGCCAACGTCCTGACTTTC
CASSWDRGYSGANVLTF
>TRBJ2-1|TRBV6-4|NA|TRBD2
TGTGCCAGCAGTGAAGTAGCGGGAAGCTCCTACAATGAGCAGTTCTTC
CASSEVAGSSYNEQFF
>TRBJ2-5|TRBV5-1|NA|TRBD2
TGCGCCAGCAGCTTCGGGACTAGTGAGGAGACCCAGTACTTC
CASSFGTSEETQYF
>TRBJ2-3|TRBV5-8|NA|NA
TGTGCCAGCAGCTTGGCCCTGTCCCTAGCGTCGACCGCAGATACGCAGTATTTT
CASSLALSLASTADTQYF
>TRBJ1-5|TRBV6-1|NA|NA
TGTGCCAGCAGAGAGACAGGAGAGAATCAGCCCCAGCATTTT
CASRETGENQPQHF
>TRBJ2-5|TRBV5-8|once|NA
TGTGCCAGCCCTCGCGGGGCCTTATTAGAGACCCAGTACTTC
CASPRGALLETQYF